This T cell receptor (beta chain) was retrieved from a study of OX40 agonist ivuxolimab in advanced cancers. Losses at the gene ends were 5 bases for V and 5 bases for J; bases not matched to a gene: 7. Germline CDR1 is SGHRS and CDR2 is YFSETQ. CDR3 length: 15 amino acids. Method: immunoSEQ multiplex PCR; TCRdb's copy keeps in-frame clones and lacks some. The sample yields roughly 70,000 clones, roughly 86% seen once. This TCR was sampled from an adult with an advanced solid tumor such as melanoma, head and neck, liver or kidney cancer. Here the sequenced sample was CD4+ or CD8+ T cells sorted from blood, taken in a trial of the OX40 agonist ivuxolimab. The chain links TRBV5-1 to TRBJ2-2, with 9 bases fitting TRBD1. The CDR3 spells CASSPGTGRTGELFF. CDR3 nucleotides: TGCGCCAGCAGTCCCGGGACAGGGCGAACCGGGGAGCTGTTTTTT.